Listed below are T cell receptor beta chains from one sample, sequenced in a study of early T cells in non-severe SARS-CoV-2 infection. TCRdb reprocessed the 5' RACE reads via MiXCR and lists one record per CDR3 protein. In the table there are tens of thousands of distinct CDR3 sequences, less than 8.5% of which are singletons. Sequenced input: whole blood. Receptor source: an adult who was a healthcare worker with PCR-confirmed SARS-CoV-2 infection or an uninfected control (not recorded which). The CDR3 runs from the conserved cysteine through the conserved F or W. The D gene is left open where the match is weak. Size is omitted from some rows. Given values are once, few, many or a class for expanded clones.

j_gene: TRBJ1-1; d_gene: -; abundance: few; v_gene: TRBV12-3/TRBV12-4; CDR3nt: TGTGCCAGCAGCCCCCGGACGGAGAACACTGAAGCTTTCTTT; CDR3aa: CASSPRTENTEAFF
j_gene: TRBJ2-3; d_gene: -; abundance: many; v_gene: TRBV9; CDR3nt: TGTGCCAGCAGCGTCGCGATGGGAGGAGATACGCAGTATTTT; CDR3aa: CASSVAMGGDTQYF
j_gene: TRBJ2-7; d_gene: TRBD1; abundance: many; v_gene: TRBV29-1; CDR3nt: TGCAGCGTTGAAGCCATAGGACAGGGGGTAGAGCAGTACTTC; CDR3aa: CSVEAIGQGVEQYF
j_gene: TRBJ2-1; d_gene: -; abundance: many; v_gene: TRBV12-3/TRBV12-4; CDR3nt: TGTGCCAGCAACACACCAGACAGCCCCACCTACAATGAGCAGTTCTTC; CDR3aa: CASNTPDSPTYNEQFF
j_gene: TRBJ2-3; d_gene: -; abundance: many; v_gene: TRBV28; CDR3nt: TGTGCCAGCAGGATAGACTTTAGCACAGATACGCAGTATTTT; CDR3aa: CASRIDFSTDTQYF
j_gene: TRBJ2-2; d_gene: -; abundance: -; v_gene: TRBV7-9; CDR3nt: TGTGCCAGCAGCTTAGATCCGGGAAGGGGCACCGGGGAGCTGTTTTTT; CDR3aa: CASSLDPGRGTGELFF
j_gene: TRBJ1-1; d_gene: TRBD1; abundance: many; v_gene: TRBV13; CDR3nt: TGTGCCAGCAGCTTAACAGGGGCCGTAACTGAAGCTTTCTTT; CDR3aa: CASSLTGAVTEAFF
j_gene: TRBJ1-5; d_gene: -; abundance: many; v_gene: TRBV20-1; CDR3nt: TGCAGTGCTAGAGACAACAGGGTTTATAGCAATCAGCCCCAGCATTTT; CDR3aa: CSARDNRVYSNQPQHF
j_gene: TRBJ1-1; d_gene: TRBD1; abundance: few; v_gene: TRBV6-5; CDR3nt: TGTGCCAGCCAATCCTTACAGGGGGATGGATCTGAAGCTTTCTTT; CDR3aa: CASQSLQGDGSEAFF
j_gene: TRBJ2-7; d_gene: -; abundance: -; v_gene: TRBV5-5; CDR3nt: TGTGCCAGCAGTTTTGGAGTCTACGAGCAGTACTTC; CDR3aa: CASSFGVYEQYF
j_gene: TRBJ1-5; d_gene: -; abundance: -; v_gene: TRBV18; CDR3nt: TGTGCCAGCTCACCACTGAGAGGGGCAGATCAGCCCCAGCATTTT; CDR3aa: CASSPLRGADQPQHF
j_gene: TRBJ2-7; d_gene: -; abundance: many; v_gene: TRBV9; CDR3nt: TGTGCCAGCAGCCGGACGACTGTTGAGCCCTACGAGCAGTACTTC; CDR3aa: CASSRTTVEPYEQYF
j_gene: TRBJ1-2; d_gene: -; abundance: -; v_gene: TRBV27; CDR3nt: TGTGCCAGCAGTTCCCGATGGGACCCCCACATCTATGGCTACACCTTC; CDR3aa: CASSSRWDPHIYGYTF
j_gene: TRBJ2-7; d_gene: -; abundance: -; v_gene: TRBV20-1; CDR3nt: TGCAGTGCTAGCAGGGCCCCAGATTCCTACGAGCAGTACTTC; CDR3aa: CSASRAPDSYEQYF
j_gene: TRBJ2-7; d_gene: TRBD2; abundance: many; v_gene: TRBV14; CDR3nt: TGTGCCAGCAGCCAAGCGGGGGGGGTTTACGAGCAGTACTTC; CDR3aa: CASSQAGGVYEQYF
j_gene: TRBJ2-5; d_gene: -; abundance: few; v_gene: TRBV12-3/TRBV12-4; CDR3nt: TGTGCCAGCAGTTTCCGCGGAGAAGAGACCCAGTACTTC; CDR3aa: CASSFRGEETQYF